The 13 T cell receptor beta chains in this list originate from one sample, sequenced in a study of cytomegalovirus exposure and HLA in healthy donors. Researchers ran the PCR with 60 Vbeta and 13 Jbeta primers. Some clones are missing from TCRdb's copy, which holds only in-frame ones; the method was immunoSEQ multiplex PCR. This table holds under 200,000 clones, roughly 78% found once. The sample was PBMCs. These receptors were obtained from a woman aged 40 to 50 in good health and CMV-seronegative.

This clone appeared a few times. The V call is TRBV28, the J call TRBJ2-1; TRBD2 is a possible D gene (6 bases). Germline-derived CDR1 and CDR2 are MDHEN and SYDVKM. V was cut by 2 bases and J by 3 bases, with 11 bases left in between. The CDR3 consists of 15 residues. CDR3 bases: TGTGCCAGCAGTTTAGCGGGGAGAATCTACAATGAGCAGTTCTTC. Translated: CASSLAGRIYNEQFF.

The chain uses TRBV6-1 and TRBJ1-1; 8 bases are shared with TRBD1. V trimming: 5 bases; J trimming: 5 bases; junction bases outside the gene matches: 7. The CDR3 extends over 14 amino acids. Germline V CDR1 and CDR2: MNHNS, SASEGT. In nucleotides, the CDR3 is TGTGCCAGCAGTCCCCGGACAGGGAAAACTGAAGCTTTCTTT. This gives the protein CASSPRTGKTEAFF.

The chain joins TRBV7-9 to TRBJ2-5; the D gene is possibly TRBD1 (6 bases). This CDR3 is 13 amino acids long. With 5 bases removed from V and 5 bases from J, the gap between germline ends came to 12 bases. Germline values: CDR1 SEHNR, CDR2 FQNEAQ (reference sequence). Written as DNA, the CDR3 is TGTGCCAGCAGCATGACTCAGGGGGAGACCCAGTACTTC. Its protein is CASSMTQGETQYF. The full variable domain, rest sourced from reference TRBV7-9 and TRBJ2-5, is DTGVSQNPRHKITKRGQNVTFRCDPISEHNRLYWYRQTLGQGPEFLTYFQNEAQLEKSRLLSDRFSAERPKGSFSTLEIQRTEQGDSAMYLCASSMTQGETQYFGPGTRLLVL.

This clone has a handful of counts. The V call is TRBV7-9, the J call TRBJ1-1; possible D gene TRBD1, 6 bases. Germline CDR1 and CDR2: SEHNR and FQNEAQ (reference sequence). V lost 0 bases to trimming and J lost 3 bases, with 8 bases between them. The CDR3 totals 14 residues. CDR3 DNA: TGTGCCAGCAGCTTAGCCCAGGGGCACACTGAAGCTTTCTTT. Translated, it gives CASSLAQGHTEAFF.

The CDR3 is CASSLVLAGGTQYF. DNA of the CDR3: TGTGCCAGCAGCTTAGTATTAGCGGGAGGCACCCAGTACTTC. V gene TRBV11-2 combines with J gene TRBJ2-5; 10 nucleotides agree with TRBD2. CDR1 and CDR2 from the germline V gene are SGHAT and FQNNGV. CDR3 length: 14 amino acids. Trimming at V came to 1 base and at J to 8 bases, leaving 4 bases not matched to a gene.

This clone showed up just once. Here the CDR3 DNA reads TGTGCCAGCAGCGTAGTGGAAACAGGGTTGAATGAGCAGTTCTTC. This translates into CASSVVETGLNEQFF. The chain combines TRBV9 with TRBJ2-1, with a possible D match to TRBD1 (6 bases). Germline V CDR1 and CDR2: SGDLS, YYNGEE. Trimming left V 0 bases short and J 7 bases short, with 14 bases between. The CDR3 is 15 amino acids.

DNA for the CDR3: TGCGCCAGCAGCTTGGCAGGGGCAAATACGCAGTATTTT. This codes for CASSLAGANTQYF. V usage is TRBV5-1 and J usage is TRBJ2-3; tentatively, D is TRBD1 (6 bases). The V and J ends lost 0 bases and 7 bases respectively, with 9 bases between them. CDR1 and CDR2 from the germline V gene are SGHRS and YFSETQ. This CDR3 has 13 residues.

The V call is TRBV27, the J call TRBJ2-2; 11 positions match TRBD1. In germline, CDR1 is MNHEY, CDR2 SMNVEV (reference sequence). The junction had 6 bases not matched to a gene; V was cut back by 2 bases and J by 7 bases. CDR3 length: 16 residues. The CDR3 sequence is CASSLLGQGAGGELFF. The CDR3 DNA reads TGTGCCAGCAGTTTACTCGGACAGGGGGCCGGCGGGGAGCTGTTTTTT.

V gene TRBV19 combines with J gene TRBJ1-5, with D possibly TRBD1 on 6 matching bases. The CDR3 sequence is 16 residues long. Trimming took off 5 bases at V and 2 bases at J, with 16 bases between the two ends. Germline CDR1 LNHDA, CDR2 SQIVND (reference sequence). The CDR3 reads CASSEVVGGGNQPQHF. CDR3 DNA: TGTGCCAGTAGTGAAGTGGTAGGGGGGGGCAATCAGCCCCAGCATTTT.

V and J are TRBV7-6 and TRBJ2-7, with D uncertain. Germline CDR1 and CDR2: SGHVS and FNYEAQ. V was trimmed by 0 bases and J by 5 bases, leaving 5 bases between them. The CDR3 totals 12 residues. The CDR3 DNA follows: TGTGCCAGCAGCTTAGCGGGCCACGAGCAGTACTTC. Translating it yields CASSLAGHEQYF.

V is TRBV6-5 and J is TRBJ2-1; 8 bases agree with TRBD2. Germline assignment: CDR1 MNHEY and CDR2 SVGAGI. Germline trimming cut 6 bases from V and 0 bases from J; bases unmatched to any gene: 4. The CDR3 has 15 amino acids. The CDR3 is CASSRGGNSYNEQFF. CDR3 bases: TGTGCCAGCAGCCGGGGGGGGAACTCCTACAATGAGCAGTTCTTC.

CDR3 region: CASQGAQNTEAFF. CDR3 coding DNA: TGTGCTAGTCAGGGGGCTCAGAACACTGAAGCTTTCTTT. The chain links TRBV12-5 to TRBJ1-1; the match to TRBD1 covers 8 bases. Per germline, CDR1 LGHNT and CDR2 FRNRAP. With V trimmed by 8 bases and J by 1 base, 3 bases remained unmatched. This CDR3 contains 13 residues.

This clone has only one observation. The CDR3 loop is CSVATGIQPQHF. CDR3 DNA: TGCAGCGTTGCTACGGGGATACAGCCCCAGCATTTT. The V gene is TRBV29-1, the J gene TRBJ1-5; D gene uncertain. Germline values: CDR1 SQVTM, CDR2 ANQGSEA. The CDR3 is 12 residues long. Trimming shortened V by 4 bases and J by 7 bases, and 11 bases separated the two germline ends.